This is a list of T cell receptor beta chains from one sample in a study of persistence of HIV-infected CD4 T cells. The repertoire was sequenced with immunoSEQ multiplex PCR; TCRdb's copy has only in-frame clones and lacks some. The repertoire holds 25,000 to 35,000 clones, with 82% as singletons. These receptors have no identified antigens. The sequencing here drew on CD4+ T cells sorted from PBMCs after approximately 20-hour stimulation, taken from a patient who received antiretroviral therapy. The receptors come from an adult man with HIV who was CMV-seropositive. The CDR3 runs from the conserved cysteine through the conserved F or W. D genes are given only for firm matches. Not all rows give a size; the values are once, few, many and, for expanded clones, a class.

J gene | V gene | clone size | D gene | CDR3 DNA | CDR3 protein
TRBJ2-5 | TRBV19 | NA | NA | TGTGCCAGTAGTCTCACTGAAGCAATTCGAGAGACCCAGTACTTC | CASSLTEAIRETQYF
TRBJ1-5 | TRBV7-6 | NA | NA | TGTGCCAGCAGCTTAGTCAGGGATGGGCAGCCCCAGCATTTT | CASSLVRDGQPQHF
TRBJ1-3 | TRBV7-2 | NA | NA | TGTGCCAGCAGCTTCTCGCAGGGACGAGACACCATATATTTT | CASSFSQGRDTIYF
TRBJ2-1 | TRBV18 | NA | TRBD2 | TGTGCCAGCTCACCGGAAGCGGGGGGGCAAGGTGAGCAGTTCTTC | CASSPEAGGQGEQFF
TRBJ1-1 | TRBV3-1/TRBV3-2 | NA | NA | TGTGCCAGCAGCCAAGGGGGCAGGGGTAGATCGAACACTGAAGCTTTCTTT | CASSQGGRGRSNTEAFF
TRBJ2-1 | TRBV3-1/TRBV3-2 | NA | NA | TGTGCCAGCAGCCAGGGGAGGAGTGAGCAGTTCTTC | CASSQGRSEQFF
TRBJ2-2 | TRBV7-2 | NA | NA | TGTGCCAGCAGCCAGCAGGGGTACACCGGGGAGCTGTTTTTT | CASSQQGYTGELFF
TRBJ1-1 | TRBV4-2 | NA | NA | TGTGCCAGCAGCCAATTAAAGGGTCAGAACACTGAAGCTTTCTTT | CASSQLKGQNTEAFF
TRBJ1-5 | TRBV7-2 | few | NA | TGTGCCAGCAGCCCCCGGGGGCGCAATCAGCCCCAGCATTTT | CASSPRGRNQPQHF
TRBJ2-5 | TRBV7-2 | NA | NA | TGTGCCAGCAGCTTAGCGGGGGCCCAAGAGACCCAGTACTTC | CASSLAGAQETQYF
TRBJ2-5 | TRBV6-5 | NA | TRBD1 | TGTGCCACCCGGGGACAGGTGCTTGAGGCCCAGTACTTC | CATRGQVLEAQYF
TRBJ2-3 | TRBV5-1 | NA | TRBD2 | TGCGCCAGCAGCTTGCAGCGGGGGGGCCCAGATACGCAGTATTTT | CASSLQRGGPDTQYF
TRBJ1-1 | TRBV18 | NA | NA | TGTGCCAGCTCATCCGGGCGCAACACTGAAGCTTTCTTT | CASSSGRNTEAFF
TRBJ2-3 | TRBV9 | NA | TRBD2 | TGTGCCAGCAGTAGCGGGGGGCGCACTAGCACAGATACGCAGTATTTT | CASSSGGRTSTDTQYF
TRBJ2-7 | TRBV12-3/TRBV12-4 | NA | NA | TGTGCCAGCAGTTTGATGGGACAAAACGAGCAGTACTTC | CASSLMGQNEQYF
TRBJ2-2 | TRBV28 | NA | NA | TGTGCCAGCAGGGGTCTGAACACCGGGGAGCTGTTTTTT | CASRGLNTGELFF
TRBJ2-5 | TRBV4-1 | few | NA | TGCGCCAGCAGCCAAGGTGGAGTGACCAGAGAGACCCAGTACTTC | CASSQGGVTRETQYF
TRBJ1-5 | TRBV7-8 | NA | TRBD1 | TGTGCCAGCAGCTTAGGCCCTATTACAGGGGGCAATCAGCCCCAGCATTTT | CASSLGPITGGNQPQHF
TRBJ1-5 | TRBV6-1 | NA | NA | TGTGCCAGCAGTGAGGGGCAGGGAAGTCCCAATCAGCCCCAGCATTTT | CASSEGQGSPNQPQHF
TRBJ2-3 | TRBV7-9 | NA | TRBD2 | TGTGCCAGCAGCCTAATAGCGGGGGGGCCAGGAGATACGCAGTATTTT | CASSLIAGGPGDTQYF
TRBJ1-3 | TRBV18 | once | TRBD1 | TGTGCCAGCTCACCACTGGACAGGGCCGGAAACACCATATATTTT | CASSPLDRAGNTIYF
TRBJ2-2 | TRBV5-1 | NA | NA | TGCGCCAGCAGCAGGGGACTTAACACCGGGGAGCTGTTTTTT | CASSRGLNTGELFF
TRBJ2-7 | TRBV5-1 | NA | NA | TGCGCCAGCAGCTCCCGGGCGAGCTCCTACGAGCAGTACTTC | CASSSRASSYEQYF
TRBJ2-7 | TRBV7-9 | NA | NA | TGTGCCAGCAGCTTAGCGGAGGAGTATTACTTC | CASSLAEEYYF
TRBJ2-5 | TRBV18 | NA | TRBD2 | TGTGCCAGCTCGCGAGGTAGCGGGGTGCAAGAGACCCAGTACTTC | CASSRGSGVQETQYF
TRBJ2-7 | TRBV7-9 | NA | TRBD1 | TGTGCCAGCAGCTTCGGACAGGGCTCCTACGAGCAGTACTTC | CASSFGQGSYEQYF
TRBJ1-1 | TRBV29-1 | NA | NA | TGCAGCGCTGACAGTCTGGGGATGAACACTGAAGCTTTCTTT | CSADSLGMNTEAFF
TRBJ1-5 | TRBV6-5 | NA | NA | TGTGCCAGCAGTCCCGGACGGCGCAATCAGCCCCAGCATTTT | CASSPGRRNQPQHF
TRBJ1-6 | TRBV30 | NA | NA | TGTGCCCTACTAGGCGTGCGGGGTAGGGATTCACCCCTCCACTTT | CALLGVRGRDSPLHF
TRBJ1-4 | TRBV6-5 | NA | NA | TGTGCCAGCAGTTACAAATCACAGGGTGAAAAACTGTTTTTT | CASSYKSQGEKLFF
TRBJ1-4 | TRBV6-5 | once | NA | TGTGCCAGCAGTTTTGGACAGCATGAAAAACTGTTTTTT | CASSFGQHEKLFF
TRBJ1-6 | TRBV25-1 | NA | NA | TGTGCCAGCAGTCCTAAAACAAATTCACCCCTCCACTTT | CASSPKTNSPLHF
TRBJ1-5 | TRBV16 | NA | TRBD1 | TGTGCCAGCAGCCAATCGAAAGGGGGCGCTAATCAGCCCCAGCATTTT | CASSQSKGGANQPQHF
TRBJ2-3 | TRBV4-2 | NA | NA | TGTGCCAGCAGCCAAGTCGCCTCGGGGGACACAGATACGCAGTATTTT | CASSQVASGDTDTQYF
TRBJ1-1 | TRBV20-1 | NA | NA | TGCAGTGCTAGTGTACCTTGGGATTTCTTT | CSASVPWDFF
TRBJ1-1 | TRBV29-1 | NA | NA | TGCAGCGTTGAAACACTAATGAACACTGAAGCTTTCTTT | CSVETLMNTEAFF
TRBJ2-3 | TRBV11-3 | NA | NA | TGTGCCAGCAGCCCCACAGGGATTACAGATACGCAGTATTTT | CASSPTGITDTQYF
TRBJ2-6 | TRBV5-1 | NA | NA | TGCGCCAGCAGCTTGCCGGTCGAGCCTGGGGCCAACGTCCTGACTTTC | CASSLPVEPGANVLTF
TRBJ2-7 | TRBV7-6 | NA | NA | TGTGCCAGCACCGTAGATCAGGGAGGCTTTGGCGAGCAGTACTTC | CASTVDQGGFGEQYF
TRBJ2-3 | TRBV7-2 | NA | NA | TGTGCCAGCAGCCCGGACTCGTCCAGAGATACGCAGTATTTT | CASSPDSSRDTQYF
TRBJ1-2 | TRBV19 | few | NA | TGTGCCAGTAGTATAGGGACCTCACGGGCTGGCTACACCTTC | CASSIGTSRAGYTF
TRBJ2-5 | TRBV19 | NA | NA | TGTGCCAGTAGTCATGGGGTGGTAGACCAAGAGACCCAGTACTTC | CASSHGVVDQETQYF
TRBJ1-2 | TRBV4-3 | NA | NA | TGCGCCAGCAGTTCTTTCGGGAGAATCTATGGCTACACCTTC | CASSSFGRIYGYTF
TRBJ2-2 | TRBV2 | NA | TRBD2 | TGTGCCAGCAGATCTTGGAGGGCGGGGGGCCGCGGCACCGGGGAGCTGTTTTTT | CASRSWRAGGRGTGELFF
TRBJ2-3 | TRBV19 | NA | NA | TGTGCCAGTAGTATTCGGCAGGGTTCAGATACGCAGTATTTT | CASSIRQGSDTQYF
TRBJ2-5 | TRBV3-1/TRBV3-2 | NA | TRBD2 | TGTGCCAGCAGCCTCGGGACTAGCGGGGGGAAAGAGACCCAGTACTTC | CASSLGTSGGKETQYF
TRBJ2-2 | TRBV3-1/TRBV3-2 | NA | NA | TGTGCCAGCAGCCAAGTACTTAACACCGGGGAGCTGTTTTTT | CASSQVLNTGELFF
TRBJ2-4 | TRBV5-1 | once | TRBD1 | TGCGCCAGCGGGACCGGGACAGGGCTGAACATTCAGTACTTC | CASGTGTGLNIQYF
TRBJ1-5 | TRBV4-3 | NA | NA | TGCGCCAGCAGCCAAGATGGGCAGGTCAATCAGCCCCAGCATTTT | CASSQDGQVNQPQHF
TRBJ2-5 | TRBV5-6 | NA | TRBD1 | TGTGCCAGCAGCTTAGGCACAGGGGGCTTCGGGGAGACCCAGTACTTC | CASSLGTGGFGETQYF